This T cell receptor beta chain was obtained from a study of response to subunit inactivated influenza vaccine. Study results and caveats: Authors proposed each seasonal influenza vaccination draws in few new T cells.

TCRdb ran MiXCR on the RT-PCR reads and lists one entry per CDR3 protein. The sample records 500,000 to 750,000 distinct CDR3 sequences, 14% being singletons. This clonotype was counted ten times or more. As yet, its antigen is unknown. Germline lookup yields CDR1 SGHAT and CDR2 FQDESV (reference sequence). CDR3 length equals 15 residues. The V and J ends lost 5 bases and 9 bases, in that order; junction bases with no gene match: 7. The TCR originated in a man between 45 and 60 years old who received an inactivated influenza vaccine. This specimen was PBMCs from blood, taken 12 days after vaccination. The chain combines TRBV11-1 with TRBJ2-1; 13 bases agree with TRBD2. The CDR3 DNA is TGTGCCAGCAGCCTTGCGGGACTAGCGGGACGTGAGCAGTTCTTC. This encodes CASSLAGLAGREQFF.